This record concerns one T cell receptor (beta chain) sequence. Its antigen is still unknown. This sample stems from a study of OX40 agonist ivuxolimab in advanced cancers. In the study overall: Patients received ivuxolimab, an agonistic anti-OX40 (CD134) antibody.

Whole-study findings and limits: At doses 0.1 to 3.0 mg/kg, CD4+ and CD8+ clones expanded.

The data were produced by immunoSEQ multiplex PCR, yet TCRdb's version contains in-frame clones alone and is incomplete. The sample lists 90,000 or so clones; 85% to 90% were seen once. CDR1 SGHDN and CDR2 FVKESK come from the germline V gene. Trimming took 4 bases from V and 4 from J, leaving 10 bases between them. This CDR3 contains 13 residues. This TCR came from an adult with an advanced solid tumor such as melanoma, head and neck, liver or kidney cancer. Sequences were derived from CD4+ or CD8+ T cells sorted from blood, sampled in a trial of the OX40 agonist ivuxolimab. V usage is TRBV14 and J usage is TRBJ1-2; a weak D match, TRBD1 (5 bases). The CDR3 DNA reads TGTGCCAGCAGCCTTGGGACCTTCTATGGCTACACCTTC. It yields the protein CASSLGTFYGYTF.